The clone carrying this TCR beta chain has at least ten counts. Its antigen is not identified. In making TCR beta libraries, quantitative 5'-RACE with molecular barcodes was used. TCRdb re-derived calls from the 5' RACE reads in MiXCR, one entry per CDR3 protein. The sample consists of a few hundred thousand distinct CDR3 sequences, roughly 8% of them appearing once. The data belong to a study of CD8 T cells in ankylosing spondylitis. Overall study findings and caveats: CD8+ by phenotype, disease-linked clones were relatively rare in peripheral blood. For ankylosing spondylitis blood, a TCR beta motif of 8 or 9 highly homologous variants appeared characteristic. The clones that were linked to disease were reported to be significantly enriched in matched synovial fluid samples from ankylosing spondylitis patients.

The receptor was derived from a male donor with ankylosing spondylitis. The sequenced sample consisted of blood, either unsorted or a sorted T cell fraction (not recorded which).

The CDR3 sequence: CASTRGGGPSYNEQFF. DNA for the CDR3: TGTGCCAGCACCCGGGGGGGGGGACCTTCCTACAATGAGCAGTTCTTC. The V gene is TRBV6-1, the J gene TRBJ2-1; TRBD2 agrees at 8 bases. The germline gives CDR1 MNHNS, CDR2 SASEGT. This CDR3 spans 16 amino acids. The V segment lost 7 bases and the J segment 1 base; nucleotides outside the gene matches: 9.